The 31 T cell receptor beta chains below come from one sample, sequenced in a study of cytomegalovirus exposure and HLA in healthy donors. Profiled with immunoSEQ multiplex PCR; TCRdb holds only in-frame clones, not every one. The sample includes tens of thousands of clones, 85% to 95% of them seen just once. Sequencing input: PBMCs. The receptors here all came from a man aged 18 to 29 in good health and CMV-seronegative.

The chain joins TRBV7-2 to TRBJ2-3, with 7 bases that match TRBD2. J gave up 5 bases and V 3 bases, and 5 bases lay outside the gene matches. This CDR3 comprises 14 residues. Germline-derived CDR1 and CDR2 are SGHTA and FQGNSA. The DNA of the CDR3 is TGTGCCAGCAGCTTCGCGAGCGGGGTAGATACGCAGTATTTT. It is translated as CASSFASGVDTQYF.

V is TRBV2 and J is TRBJ1-4, with 8 bases that match TRBD1. The V and J ends lost 10 bases and 2 bases, in that order; junction bases with no gene match: 9. This CDR3 is 15 amino acids long. The V gene's germline CDR1 is SNHLY and CDR2 FYNNEI. Written as DNA, the CDR3 is TGTGCCACAAGACAGGGGACGTCTACTAATGAAAAACTGTTTTTT. It is translated as CATRQGTSTNEKLFF. The variable domain in full, with the rest retrieved from reference TRBV2 and TRBJ1-4, is EPEVTQTPSHQVTQMGQEVILRCVPISNHLYFYWYRQILGQKVEFLVSFYNNEISEKSEIFDDQFSVERPDGSNFTLKIRSTKLEDSAMYFCATRQGTSTNEKLFFGSGTQLSVL.

V and J are TRBV9 and TRBJ2-7; TRBD1 matches at 8 bases. The CDR3 is 14 amino acids. Per germline, CDR1 SGDLS and CDR2 YYNGEE. Germline trimming cut 2 bases from V and 3 bases from J; bases unmatched to any gene: 4. CDR3 protein: CASSVTGQGYEQYF. DNA for the CDR3: TGTGCCAGCAGCGTTACCGGACAGGGCTACGAGCAGTACTTC.

CDR3 nucleotides: TGTGCCAGCAGCGGTGCCTCAGAGGGGGACCACGAGCAGTACTTC. Its translation is CASSGASEGDHEQYF. The V and J genes are TRBV9 and TRBJ2-7; D is perhaps TRBD1 (6 bases). Trimming removed 3 bases from V and 5 bases from J, with 18 bases in between. The CDR3 has 15 residues. Per the germline V gene, CDR1 is SGDLS and CDR2 is YYNGEE.

The V and J genes are TRBV19 and TRBJ2-7; no clear D. The CDR3 totals 16 residues. V dropped 4 bases and J dropped 1 base, with 17 bases sitting between them. Germline lookup yields CDR1 LNHDA and CDR2 SQIVND (reference sequence). CDR3 coding DNA: TGTGCCAGTAGTAGCTCGGCAGTACAGTATTCCTACGAGCAGTACTTC. It encodes CASSSSAVQYSYEQYF.

The CDR3 spells CASSAFSGEQYNEQFF. CDR3 coding DNA: TGTGCCAGCAGCGCCTTTTCGGGAGAGCAATACAATGAGCAGTTCTTC. The rearrangement uses TRBV11-2 and TRBJ2-1; maybe TRBD2 (6 bases). Trimming stripped 5 bases from V and 4 bases from J, with 18 bases between. The CDR3 is 16 amino acids. Germline CDR1 reads SGHAT; CDR2 reads FQNNGV.

V usage is TRBV18 and J usage is TRBJ2-7, with 8 bases identical to TRBD1. The CDR3 sequence is 14 residues long. CDR1 and CDR2 from the germline V gene are KGHSH and LQKENI. J was trimmed by 2 bases and V by 0 bases; bases with no gene match: 0. The CDR3 bases are TGTGCCAGCTCACCACCGACAGGGGCCTACGAGCAGTACTTC. It specifies CASSPPTGAYEQYF.

The chain couples TRBV27 to TRBJ1-6, with D maybe TRBD1 (5 bases). V was trimmed by 5 bases and J by 0 bases, leaving 14 bases between them. This CDR3 has 17 residues. Germline-derived CDR1 and CDR2 are MNHEY and SMNVEV (reference sequence). CDR3 protein: CASSRKDISSYNSPLHF. For the CDR3, the DNA is TGTGCCAGCAGTCGAAAGGACATAAGCTCCTATAATTCACCCCTCCACTTT.

The chain couples TRBV7-6 to TRBJ2-7; D possibly corresponds to TRBD2 (5 bases). Germline CDR1 SGHVS, CDR2 FNYEAQ. Trimming pared 3 bases from V and 7 bases from J, leaving 13 bases between. The CDR3 length is 13 residues. The CDR3 here is CASSFELVGEQYF. In nucleotides, the CDR3 is TGTGCCAGCAGCTTCGAACTAGTAGGGGAGCAGTACTTC.

The chain is built from TRBV6-4 and TRBJ2-3; maybe TRBD2 (6 bases). The CDR3 runs to 14 residues. Trimming left V 7 bases short and J 6 bases short, with 17 bases between. Looked up from germline, CDR1 is MRHNA and CDR2 is SNTAGT. The CDR3 spells CASTPGTCGDTQYF. The CDR3 coding sequence is TGTGCCAGCACCCCCGGGACTTGCGGGGATACGCAGTATTTT.

V and J are TRBV7-6 and TRBJ1-1; TRBD1 is a possible D gene (6 bases). The germline V gene has CDR1 SGHVS and CDR2 FNYEAQ. The V and J ends lost 2 bases and 6 bases respectively, with 16 bases between them. CDR3 length equals 15 residues. CDR3 residues: CASSLSGGSNAEAFF. Here the CDR3 DNA reads TGTGCCAGCAGCTTAAGTGGGGGCTCCAACGCTGAAGCTTTCTTT.

The V call is TRBV30, the J call TRBJ2-7; D perhaps matches TRBD1 (5 bases). From germline, CDR1 is GTSNPN and CDR2 SVGIG (reference sequence). The ends were cut back, 3 bases at V and 2 bases at J, with 11 bases in the middle. The CDR3 is made up of 13 amino acids. CDR3 in DNA: TGTGCCTGGAGCTTAGGGGCGGCCTACGAGCAGTACTTC. This encodes CAWSLGAAYEQYF.

The genes are TRBV5-6 and TRBJ2-7; TRBD1 aligns across 10 bases. Losses at the gene ends were 3 bases for V and 4 bases for J; bases not matched to a gene: 7. This CDR3 has 15 residues. CDR1 and CDR2 (germline): SGHDT, YYEEEE. The CDR3 bases are TGTGCCAGCAGCTCAATGGACAGGGGGGGTTACGAGCAGTACTTC. It codes for CASSSMDRGGYEQYF.

This clone turned up a few times. The chain employs TRBV7-2 and TRBJ2-1; 10 nucleotides align to TRBD2. The J segment lost 9 bases and the V segment lost 1 base, leaving 3 bases of the junction unmatched. Germline CDR1 SGHTA, CDR2 FQGNSA. The CDR3 is 14 amino acids. The CDR3 bases are TGTGCCAGCAGCTTAGGCAGCGGGAGGGGTGAGCAGTTCTTC. This translates into CASSLGSGRGEQFF.

This clone was counted a few times. The gene calls are TRBV7-9 and TRBJ2-7; D ambiguous. The CDR3 has 13 residues. From germline, CDR1 is SEHNR and CDR2 FQNEAQ (reference sequence). The V end lost 3 bases, the J end lost 6 bases, and 12 bases lay between the germline ends. CDR3 nucleotides: TGTGCCAGCAGCTTGGGCAGGCTCTCCGAGCAGTACTTC. As protein: CASSLGRLSEQYF.

The chain uses TRBV15 and TRBJ2-7, with TRBD1 identical over 12 bases. The ends lost 3 bases at V and 5 bases at J; junction bases unmatched: 8. The CDR3 is 16 residues long. Germline loops: CDR1 LNHNV, CDR2 YYDKDF (reference sequence). The CDR3 DNA reads as TGTGCCACCAGCAGGGACTCGGGACAGGGGGCCCACGAGCAGTACTTC. Protein product: CATSRDSGQGAHEQYF. The whole variable domain, filled in from reference TRBV15 and TRBJ2-7, reads DAMVIQNPRYQVTQFGKPVTLSCSQTLNHNVMYWYQQKSSQAPKLLFHYYDKDFNNEADTPDNFQSRRPNTSFCFLDIRSPGLGDTAMYLCATSRDSGQGAHEQYFGPGTRLTVT.

V gene TRBV9 combines with J gene TRBJ2-7; 11 bases match TRBD2. The CDR3 extends over 17 amino acids. CDR1 is SGDLS, CDR2 YYNGEE, per germline. The trim removed 4 bases at V and 4 bases at J, leaving 13 bases unmatched. CDR3 loop: CASSPPPGSGRAYEQYF. Here the CDR3 DNA reads TGTGCCAGCAGCCCCCCCCCTGGTAGCGGGAGGGCTTACGAGCAGTACTTC.

The chain employs TRBV27 and TRBJ2-1; 13 bases match TRBD2. The CDR3 contains 16 residues. The germline gives CDR1 MNHEY, CDR2 SMNVEV (reference sequence). The junction had 3 bases not matched to a gene; V was cut back by 1 base and J by 6 bases. The CDR3 DNA sequence: TGTGCCAGCAGTTTATTGGGACTAGCGGGACTCAATGAGCAGTTCTTC. Its translation: CASSLLGLAGLNEQFF.

V is TRBV10-3 and J is TRBJ1-2, with 7 bases aligning to TRBD1. CDR3 length: 14 amino acids. J gave up 3 bases and V 8 bases, and 9 bases lay outside the gene matches. The germline V gene has CDR1 ENHRY and CDR2 SYGVKD. Here the CDR3 reads CAIDREGADYGYTF. The CDR3 DNA reads as TGTGCCATCGACAGAGAGGGGGCGGACTATGGCTACACCTTC.

The genes are TRBV7-8 and TRBJ1-1; the D is unclear. Germline-derived CDR1 and CDR2 are SGHVS and FQNEAQ. The V end was cut by 5 bases, the J end by 1 base, with 5 bases between. The CDR3 sequence is 12 residues long. DNA of the CDR3: TGTGCCAGCAGCCCCTGGAACACTGAAGCTTTCTTT. This gives the protein CASSPWNTEAFF.

The chain links TRBV23-1 to TRBJ2-2; no reliable D call. TRBV23-1 carries the ORF label, with uncertain function. The CDR3 runs 12 residues. V lost 5 bases to trimming and J lost 4 bases, with 5 bases between them. In DNA form, the CDR3 reads TGCGCCAGCAGTGGGCGCACCGGGGAGCTGTTTTTT. Translation gives CASSGRTGELFF.

The V call is TRBV6-6, the J call TRBJ1-5; 11 nucleotides line up with TRBD1. V shed 6 bases and J 7 bases; nucleotides not matched to a gene: 5. Germline CDR1 and CDR2: MNHNY and SVGAGI (reference sequence). The CDR3 contains 14 residues. CDR3 DNA: TGTGCCAGCAGCTGGACAGGGGGCGACCAGCCCCAGCATTTT. Amino acid sequence: CASSWTGGDQPQHF.

The genes are TRBV7-2 and TRBJ2-4; D is perhaps TRBD1 (5 bases). This CDR3 has 16 residues. The germline V and J ends were trimmed by 5 bases and 3 bases, with 17 bases remaining between them. Germline V gene lookup returns CDR1 SGHTA and CDR2 FQGNSA. CDR3 loop: CASSPLGSRVKNIQYF. The CDR3 bases are TGTGCCAGCAGCCCTCTAGGAAGCAGGGTCAAAAACATTCAGTACTTC.

The chain carries TRBV4-1 and TRBJ1-2; D gene ambiguous. The V end was cut by 1 base, the J end by 8 bases, with 8 bases between. The CDR3 runs 12 residues. Germline CDR1 MGHRA, CDR2 YSYEKL. DNA for the CDR3: TGCGCCAGCAGCCAAGCTTTAGAGGGCTACACCTTC. Translated, it gives CASSQALEGYTF.

This chain joins TRBV6-5 and TRBJ2-3; the match to TRBD2 covers 12 bases. The V gene end was trimmed by 4 bases and the J gene end by 4 bases; junction bases not matched to a gene: 3. This CDR3 has 15 amino acids. Per germline, CDR1 MNHEY and CDR2 SVGAGI. CDR3 nucleotide sequence: TGTGCCAGCAGTTCTCTAGCGGGGGGGCCAGATACGCAGTATTTT. Residues: CASSSLAGGPDTQYF.

The gene calls are TRBV18 and TRBJ2-2, with 9 bases aligning to TRBD1. V was pared by 2 bases and J by 6 bases, with 7 bases of the junction left unmatched. The germline V gene has CDR1 KGHSH and CDR2 LQKENI. The CDR3 sequence is 16 residues long. CDR3 amino acids: CASSPSGTGSAGELFF. CDR3 coding DNA: TGTGCCAGCTCACCATCCGGGACAGGGAGCGCCGGGGAGCTGTTTTTT.

The chain carries TRBV6-6 and TRBJ2-7; 7 positions agree with TRBD1. Trimming cost V 10 bases and J 2 bases; bases outside gene matches: 8. The CDR3 consists of 13 residues. Per the germline V gene, CDR1 is MNHNY and CDR2 is SVGAGI (reference sequence). The DNA of the CDR3 is TGTGCCACCTGCCGGGACAGCCCCTACGAGCAGTACTTC. Its protein product is CATCRDSPYEQYF.

V usage is TRBV19 and J usage is TRBJ2-3; 9 positions agree with TRBD1. The CDR3 runs to 14 residues. The V gene's germline CDR1 is LNHDA and CDR2 SQIVND (reference sequence). V lost 4 bases to trimming and J lost 5 bases; unmatched junction nucleotides: 4. The CDR3 coding sequence is TGTGCCAGTAGTACCGGGACAGGGCTAGATACGCAGTATTTT. It translates to CASSTGTGLDTQYF.

The rearrangement links TRBV28 to TRBJ1-1; unclear D gene. Trimming cost V 3 bases and J 1 base, with 21 bases left between them. Germline V gene sequence: CDR1 MDHEN, CDR2 SYDVKM. There are 18 residues in the CDR3. CDR3 nucleotide sequence: TGTGCCAGCAGTTTCTTCCCTTCTCTCGGGTCGCAGAACACTGAAGCTTTCTTT. Its translation: CASSFFPSLGSQNTEAFF.

This rearrangement joins TRBV10-3 to TRBJ1-2; 10 positions agree with TRBD1. The CDR3 runs 15 residues. Germline CDR1 ENHRY, CDR2 SYGVKD. V was pared by 0 bases and J by 7 bases, with 5 bases of the junction left unmatched. As DNA, the CDR3 is TGTGCCATCAGTGAGTCTGCGACAGGGGGCTCTGGCTACACCTTC. Translation gives CAISESATGGSGYTF.

The chain employs TRBV18 and TRBJ2-1; 8 nucleotides match TRBD2. V was pared by 4 bases and J by 6 bases, with 2 bases of the junction left unmatched. CDR1 and CDR2 from the germline V gene are KGHSH and LQKENI. CDR3 length: 13 residues. The CDR3 loop reads CASSLGTSNEQFF. DNA of the CDR3: TGTGCCAGCTCACTCGGGACTAGCAATGAGCAGTTCTTC.